The 32 T cell receptor beta chains below were found in one sample sequenced in a study of shared clonotypes between healthy human individuals. The assay was immunoSEQ multiplex PCR, and TCRdb's table has in-frame clones only and misses some. This table holds 2 million to 2.5 million clones, more than 85% found once. Sequencing used naive CD4+ T cells from PBMCs. Subset denoted: CD45RA+ positively selected. The source is a man aged 18 to 30 in good health. Some clones in this sample may be carry-over from other donors' samples.

The rearrangement joins TRBV5-1 to TRBJ2-7; D perhaps matches TRBD2 (6 bases). Trimming took off 1 base at V and 2 bases at J, with 13 bases between the two ends. CDR1 SGHRS and CDR2 YFSETQ come from the germline V gene. This CDR3 comprises 15 residues. The CDR3 here is CASSLMPGAAYEQYF. The CDR3 nucleotides read TGCGCCAGCAGCTTGATGCCGGGAGCAGCCTACGAGCAGTACTTC. The complete variable domain, with remaining parts taken from reference TRBV5-1 and TRBJ2-7, reads KAGVTQTPRYLIKTRGQQVTLSCSPISGHRSVSWYQQTPGQGLQFLFEYFSETQRNKGNFPGRFSGRQFSNSRSEMNVSTLELGDSALYLCASSLMPGAAYEQYFGPGTRLTVT.

The genes are TRBV25-1 and TRBJ1-2; no clear D gene. Germline CDR1 MGHDK, CDR2 SYGVNS. CDR3 length: 10 residues. V was clipped by 3 bases and J by 7 bases, with 3 bases between them. CDR3 sequence (DNA): TGTGCCAGCAGTGATTTTGGCTACACCTTC. Translated: CASSDFGYTF.

In its sample, this clone was seen a few times. V is TRBV5-1 and J is TRBJ1-2; D is ambiguous. The V end lost 5 bases, the J end lost 2 bases, and 7 bases lay between the germline ends. The germline V gene encodes CDR1 SGHRS and CDR2 YFSETQ. There are 12 residues in the CDR3. The DNA of the CDR3 is TGCGCCAGCAGAAAAGGGAACTATGGCTACACCTTC. Its translation is CASRKGNYGYTF. The whole variable domain, filled in from reference TRBV5-1 and TRBJ1-2, reads KAGVTQTPRYLIKTRGQQVTLSCSPISGHRSVSWYQQTPGQGLQFLFEYFSETQRNKGNFPGRFSGRQFSNSRSEMNVSTLELGDSALYLCASRKGNYGYTFGSGTRLTVV.

The V gene is TRBV18, the J gene TRBJ1-5; TRBD1 aligns across 8 bases. The CDR3 is 14 amino acids. Trimming cost V 3 bases and J 6 bases; bases outside gene matches: 4. The germline V gene encodes CDR1 KGHSH and CDR2 LQKENI. CDR3 DNA sequence: TGTGCCAGCTCACCCGACAGGGGTTTTCAGCCCCAGCATTTT. Amino acid sequence: CASSPDRGFQPQHF.

The chain couples TRBV27 to TRBJ2-3, with TRBD2 as a possible D gene (5 bases). Trimming took off 2 bases at V and 2 bases at J, with 14 bases between the two ends. The CDR3 loop spans 16 amino acids. Germline CDR1 and CDR2: MNHEY and SMNVEV (reference sequence). The CDR3 DNA reads TGTGCCAGCAGTTTAAGGAGGAGGTCTTACACAGATACGCAGTATTTT. Translated, it gives CASSLRRRSYTDTQYF.

V is TRBV7-2 and J is TRBJ1-2, with D unclear. The CDR3 totals 13 residues. CDR1 and CDR2 from the germline V gene are SGHTA and FQGNSA. The V and J ends lost 0 bases and 6 bases respectively, with 8 bases between them. CDR3 protein: CASSLAPDNGYTF. The CDR3 DNA reads TGTGCCAGCAGCTTAGCGCCAGACAATGGCTACACCTTC.

This chain links TRBV29-1 with TRBJ1-5; 7 positions agree with TRBD1. Germline CDR1 SQVTM, CDR2 ANQGSEA. Losses at the gene ends were 7 bases for V and 4 bases for J; bases not matched to a gene: 10. The CDR3 is made up of 14 amino acids. CDR3 amino acids: CSACTGVGNQPQHF. DNA for the CDR3: TGCAGCGCCTGCACAGGGGTGGGGAATCAGCCCCAGCATTTT. The full variable domain, with the rest looked up from reference TRBV29-1 and TRBJ1-5, is SAVISQKPSRDICQRGTSLTIQCQVDSQVTMMFWYRQQPGQSLTLIATANQGSEATYESGFVIDKFPISRPNLTFSTLTVSNMSPEDSSIYLCSACTGVGNQPQHFGDGTRLSIL.

This clone has a single count. The V call is TRBV10-2, the J call TRBJ2-5; 9 bases align to TRBD2. The ends lost 6 bases at V and 7 bases at J; junction bases unmatched: 12. Looked up from germline, CDR1 is WSHSY and CDR2 is SAAADI. The CDR3 extends over 15 amino acids. This chain's CDR3 is CASRETSGGGWTQYF. Written as DNA, the CDR3 is TGCGCCAGCAGGGAGACTAGCGGAGGGGGGTGGACCCAGTACTTC.

J is TRBJ2-7 and V is TRBV15, with 10 bases identical to TRBD1. V lost 8 bases, J lost 2 bases, and 0 bases stayed unmatched. CDR3 length equals 12 residues. Germline V gives CDR1 LNHNV, CDR2 YYDKDF (reference sequence). CDR3 sequence: CATGQGAYEQYF. In DNA, the CDR3 is TGTGCCACCGGACAGGGGGCCTACGAGCAGTACTTC.

In this sample, this clone turned up once. The rearrangement uses TRBV18 and TRBJ1-1; D ambiguous. The CDR3 is 15 residues long. The germline CDR1 and CDR2 sequences are KGHSH and LQKENI. Trimming took off 3 bases at V and 1 base at J, with 12 bases between the two ends. The CDR3 sequence: CASSPNPGTNTEAFF. CDR3 coding DNA: TGTGCCAGCTCACCCAATCCAGGAACGAACACTGAAGCTTTCTTT.

The rearrangement uses TRBV5-1 and TRBJ1-2; 11 bases are shared with TRBD1. The CDR3 is made up of 13 amino acids. Germline trimming cut 5 bases from V and 8 bases from J; bases unmatched to any gene: 5. Germline V gene data show CDR1 as SGHRS and CDR2 as YFSETQ. CDR3 amino acids: CASSPDRGQGYTF. CDR3 DNA: TGCGCCAGCAGTCCGGACAGGGGGCAAGGCTACACCTTC.

Note on this clone: Other DNA sequences from this sample encode an identical CDR3 as well. The chain couples TRBV4-2 to TRBJ2-7; 9 bases are shared with TRBD1. Per germline, CDR1 LGHNA and CDR2 YNFKEQ. This CDR3 is built from 14 residues. Trimming removed 0 bases from V and 4 bases from J; junction bases left unmatched: 1. Here the CDR3 DNA reads TGTGCCAGCAGCCAAGAGGACAGGGGTTACGAGCAGTACTTC. It translates to CASSQEDRGYEQYF.

V gene TRBV25-1 combines with J gene TRBJ2-1; 8 bases map to TRBD1. This CDR3 has 16 amino acids. Germline CDR1 MGHDK, CDR2 SYGVNS. The V gene end was trimmed by 1 base and the J gene end by 8 bases; junction bases not matched to a gene: 10. CDR3 nucleotide sequence: TGTGCCAGCAGTGAATGGGGCCAGGGGGCGCAGGATGAGCAGTTCTTC. Translating gives CASSEWGQGAQDEQFF.

About this clone: In the same sample, other DNA sequences code for this CDR3. DNA of the CDR3: TGTGCCAGCAGTGAAGGGGCCGGGAGAGCTGAAGCTTTCTTT. Its translation is CASSEGAGRAEAFF. This chain uses TRBV2 with TRBJ1-1; no clear D gene. V was trimmed by 1 base and J by 6 bases, leaving 12 bases between them. The CDR3 is 14 amino acids. Germline V gives CDR1 SNHLY, CDR2 FYNNEI. Supplemented by reference TRBV2 and TRBJ1-1, the full variable domain reads EPEVTQTPSHQVTQMGQEVILRCVPISNHLYFYWYRQILGQKVEFLVSFYNNEISEKSEIFDDQFSVERPDGSNFTLKIRSTKLEDSAMYFCASSEGAGRAEAFFGQGTRLTVV.

The chain is built from TRBV28 and TRBJ1-2; D gene ambiguous. The CDR3 totals 15 residues. Trimming pared 5 bases from V and 0 bases from J, leaving 13 bases between. Germline assignment: CDR1 MDHEN and CDR2 SYDVKM. The CDR3 protein is CASSTSTVANYGYTF. The CDR3 DNA is TGTGCCAGCAGTACCTCCACGGTAGCTAACTATGGCTACACCTTC.

CDR3 residues: CASSGTGQGIAYGYTF. In nucleotides, the CDR3 is TGTGCCAGCAGCGGAACGGGACAGGGGATTGCCTATGGCTACACCTTC. The chain employs TRBV7-2 and TRBJ1-2, with TRBD1 identical over 10 bases. After removal of 5 bases from V and 4 bases from J, the junction contained 10 bases not matched to a gene. Germline CDR1 reads SGHTA; CDR2 reads FQGNSA. The CDR3 has 16 amino acids.

The chain employs TRBV5-1 and TRBJ1-2; tentative D call: TRBD1 (5 bases). Germline-derived CDR1 and CDR2 are SGHRS and YFSETQ. The CDR3 consists of 14 residues. V dropped 4 bases and J dropped 4 bases, with 14 bases sitting between them. The CDR3 spells CASSPDPRGYGYTF. The CDR3 DNA follows: TGCGCCAGCAGCCCAGACCCGAGGGGCTATGGCTACACCTTC.

The chain carries TRBV15 and TRBJ1-4, with no clear D. V was cut by 1 base and J by 8 bases, with 11 bases left in between. The CDR3 extends over 14 amino acids. Germline V lookup: CDR1 LNHNV, CDR2 YYDKDF (reference sequence). CDR3 coding DNA: TGTGCCACCAGCAGAGGTCCCGATAACGAAAAACTGTTTTTT. Translated, it gives CATSRGPDNEKLFF.

This chain uses TRBV5-6 with TRBJ2-7, with D possibly TRBD2 on 5 matching bases. Trimming took off 7 bases at V and 0 bases at J, with 11 bases between the two ends. The CDR3 is 13 amino acids. Germline values: CDR1 SGHDT, CDR2 YYEEEE. CDR3 DNA: TGTGCCAGCGCACGACGGGACTCCTACGAGCAGTACTTC. This sequence encodes CASARRDSYEQYF.

The chain joins TRBV19 to TRBJ2-2; 7 positions agree with TRBD2. Germline V CDR1 and CDR2: LNHDA, SQIVND (reference sequence). Unmatched junction bases numbered 12, after V lost 4 bases and J lost 1 base. The CDR3 is 18 amino acids. CDR3 DNA: TGTGCCAGTAGTAGTCGACCTGGCGGGGGAATGAACACCGGGGAGCTGTTTTTT. Amino acid sequence: CASSSRPGGGMNTGELFF.

The genes are TRBV7-9 and TRBJ2-3, with 9 bases matching TRBD2. Germline V gene sequence: CDR1 SEHNR, CDR2 FQNEAQ (reference sequence). The CDR3 loop spans 15 amino acids. The trim removed 5 bases at V and 0 bases at J, leaving 3 bases unmatched. The CDR3 DNA reads as TGTGCCAGCAGCCCTAGCGGGACGAGCACAGATACGCAGTATTTT. Its translation is CASSPSGTSTDTQYF.

J is TRBJ2-1 and V is TRBV6-1; D possibly corresponds to TRBD1 (5 bases). Germline loops: CDR1 MNHNS, CDR2 SASEGT. Trimming removed 6 bases at V and 10 bases at J, with 22 bases between. The CDR3 loop spans 15 amino acids. CDR3 amino acids: CASRDTGTAQLEQFF. The CDR3 DNA is TGTGCCAGCAGGGATACAGGCACAGCACAATTGGAGCAGTTCTTC.

The V and J genes are TRBV4-3 and TRBJ2-1, with 7 nucleotides matching TRBD2. The CDR3 totals 17 residues. CDR1 and CDR2 from the germline V gene are LGHNA and YSLEER. J gave up 5 bases and V 1 base, and 11 bases lay outside the gene matches. CDR3: CASSQGKFGTTDNEQFF. The CDR3 DNA reads TGCGCCAGCAGCCAAGGCAAATTTGGGACTACCGACAATGAGCAGTTCTTC.

In its sample, this clone was seen once. J is TRBJ2-2 and V is TRBV30, with 7 bases aligning to TRBD1. Trimming cost V 3 bases and J 3 bases; bases outside gene matches: 10. Germline CDR1 GTSNPN, CDR2 SVGIG (reference sequence). The CDR3 loop spans 16 amino acids. The CDR3 is CAWRDQDRDHTGELFF. The CDR3 nucleotides read TGTGCCTGGAGGGACCAAGACAGGGATCACACCGGGGAGCTGTTTTTT. The whole variable domain, remainder taken from reference TRBV30 and TRBJ2-2, is SQTIHQWPATLVQPVGSPLSLECTVEGTSNPNLYWYRQAAGRGLQLLFYSVGIGQISSEVPQNLSASRPQDRQFILSSKKLLLSDSGFYLCAWRDQDRDHTGELFFGEGSRLTVL.

Regarding this clone: Different DNA sequences within this sample yield the same CDR3. The chain recombines TRBV18 with TRBJ2-1; the D gene is possibly TRBD1 (5 bases). Germline CDR1 and CDR2: KGHSH and LQKENI. The ends were cut back, 3 bases at V and 3 bases at J, with 9 bases in the middle. This CDR3 spans 14 amino acids. The CDR3 nucleotides are TGTGCCAGCTCACCTCGACAGAGCTACAATGAGCAGTTCTTC. Translating gives CASSPRQSYNEQFF.

The rearrangement links TRBV5-1 to TRBJ1-2; the D gene is possibly TRBD1 (5 bases). Germline assignment: CDR1 SGHRS and CDR2 YFSETQ. V lost 2 bases and J lost 6, with 11 bases in between. CDR3 length: 13 residues. CDR3 DNA sequence: TGCGCCAGCAGCTTAGATTGGGGGAATGGCTACACCTTC. Amino acid sequence: CASSLDWGNGYTF.

The chain couples TRBV19 to TRBJ2-2, with 7 bases matching TRBD1. This CDR3 contains 16 residues. V was clipped by 2 bases and J by 5 bases; unmatched bases: 8. Per the germline V gene, CDR1 is LNHDA and CDR2 is SQIVND (reference sequence). CDR3 protein: CASSIRAGGRTGELFF. The CDR3 DNA sequence: TGTGCCAGTAGTATAAGGGCAGGGGGTCGGACCGGGGAGCTGTTTTTT. Together with reference TRBV19 and TRBJ2-2, the CDR3 gives the full variable domain: DGGITQSPKYLFRKEGQNVTLSCEQNLNHDAMYWYRQDPGQGLRLIYYSQIVNDFQKGDIAEGYSVSREKKESFPLTVTSAQKNPTAFYLCASSIRAGGRTGELFFGEGSRLTVL.

The rearrangement links TRBV6-5 to TRBJ1-2; no definite D call. The germline gives CDR1 MNHEY, CDR2 SVGAGI. The CDR3 loop spans 12 amino acids. The V end lost 2 bases, the J end lost 8 bases, and 9 bases lay between the germline ends. This chain's CDR3 is CASSYGTTGYTF. DNA for the CDR3: TGTGCCAGCAGTTACGGCACGACGGGCTACACCTTC.

The chain couples TRBV7-3 to TRBJ2-2, with D perhaps TRBD2 (6 bases). The CDR3 extends over 16 amino acids. V lost 1 base and J lost 1, with 10 bases in between. Germline V lookup: CDR1 SGHTA, CDR2 FQGTGA. This CDR3 is CASSLREAGNTGELFF. The CDR3 nucleotides read TGTGCCAGCAGCTTAAGGGAGGCAGGGAACACCGGGGAGCTGTTTTTT. Variable domain in full (rest from reference TRBV7-3 and TRBJ2-2): GAGVSQTPSNKVTEKGKYVELRCDPISGHTALYWYRQSLGQGPEFLIYFQGTGAADDSGLPNDRFFAVRPEGSVSTLKIQRTERGDSAVYLCASSLREAGNTGELFFGEGSRLTVL.

The rearrangement links TRBV2 to TRBJ2-1; D call uncertain. V was shortened by 1 base and J by 0 bases, with 7 bases between the two germline ends. Germline CDR1 is SNHLY and CDR2 is FYNNEI. The CDR3 runs to 15 residues. The CDR3 reads CASSEGSSSYNEQFF. DNA for the CDR3: TGTGCCAGCAGTGAAGGGTCTAGCTCCTACAATGAGCAGTTCTTC.

This chain links TRBV4-3 with TRBJ1-2; no reliable D call. Germline V gene lookup returns CDR1 LGHNA and CDR2 YSLEER. Trimming stripped 7 bases from V and 6 bases from J, with 15 bases between. The CDR3 totals 13 residues. The CDR3 loop reads CASTHLGQNGYTF. In DNA, the CDR3 is TGCGCCAGCACCCACCTGGGCCAGAATGGCTACACCTTC.

The chain combines TRBV28 with TRBJ2-5; 7 bases match TRBD2. The CDR3 is 12 amino acids. With V trimmed by 6 bases and J by 8 bases, 6 bases remained unmatched. Per the germline V gene, CDR1 is MDHEN and CDR2 is SYDVKM. CDR3 region: CASRVGRGTQYF. CDR3 in DNA: TGTGCCAGCAGGGTGGGGAGGGGCACCCAGTACTTC.